This T cell receptor (beta chain) was captured in a study of CD8+CD57+ T cells in acquired aplastic anemia. About the research overall: DNA from sorted CD4+ and CD8+ cells averaged around 3 ug. Broader study findings: Overlap between patients and controls comprised about 28 CD8+ CDR3 sequences.

Details on this clonotype: Antigen: not known.

It was patients with CD8+CD57+ cell expansion by flow cytometry who were chosen for sequencing. Prior therapy had not been administered to any patient at the time of blood sampling. Both TCR beta VDJ combination and CDR3 sequence profiling were carried out. Genomic DNA was the template for this profiling. Each CDR3 protein gets one entry after TCRdb re-called the reads with MiXCR. This table holds 150,000 or so distinct CDR3 sequences, approximately 52% found once. V was shortened by 6 bases and J by 5 bases, with 16 bases between the two germline ends. Germline V CDR1 and CDR2: SEHNR, FQNEAQ (reference sequence). This CDR3 spans 14 amino acids.

The chain is built from TRBV7-9 and TRBJ2-5; either TRBD1 or TRBD2 may fit D (5 bases each). The TCR originated in a human donor with aplastic anemia. The sample taken for sequencing was sorted CD4+, CD8+, or CD8+CD57+ T cells (not recorded which) from PBMCs. As DNA, the CDR3 is TGTGCCAGCAGTTTATACAGGACTGGGGAGACCCAGTACTTC. Translating gives CASSLYRTGETQYF.